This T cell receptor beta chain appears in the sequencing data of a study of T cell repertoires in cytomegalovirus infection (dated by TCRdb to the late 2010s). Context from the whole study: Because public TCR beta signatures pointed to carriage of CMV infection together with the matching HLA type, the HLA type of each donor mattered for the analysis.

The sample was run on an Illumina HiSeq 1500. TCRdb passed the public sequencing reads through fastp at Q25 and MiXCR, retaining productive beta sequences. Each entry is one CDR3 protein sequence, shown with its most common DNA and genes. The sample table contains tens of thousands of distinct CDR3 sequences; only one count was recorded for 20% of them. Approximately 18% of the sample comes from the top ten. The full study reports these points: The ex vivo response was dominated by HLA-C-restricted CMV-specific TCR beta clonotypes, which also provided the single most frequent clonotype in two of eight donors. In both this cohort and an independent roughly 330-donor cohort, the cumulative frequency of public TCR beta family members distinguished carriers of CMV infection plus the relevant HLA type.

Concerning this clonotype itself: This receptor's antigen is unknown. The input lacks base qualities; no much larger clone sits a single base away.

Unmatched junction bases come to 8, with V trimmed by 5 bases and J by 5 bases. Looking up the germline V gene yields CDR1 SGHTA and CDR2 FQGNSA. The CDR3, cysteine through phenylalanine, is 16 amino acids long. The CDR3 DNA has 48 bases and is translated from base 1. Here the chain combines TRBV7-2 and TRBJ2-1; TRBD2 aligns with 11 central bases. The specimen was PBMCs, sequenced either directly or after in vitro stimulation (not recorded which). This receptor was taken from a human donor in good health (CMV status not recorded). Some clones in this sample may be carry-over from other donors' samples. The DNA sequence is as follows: TGTGCCAGCAGCCGAGGTAGCGGGGGGGGCCACAATGAGCAGTTCTTC. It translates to CASSRGSGGGHNEQFF.